Listed below are T cell receptor beta chains from one sample, sequenced in a study of OX40 agonist ivuxolimab in advanced cancers. Libraries were prepared by immunoSEQ multiplex PCR; TCRdb keeps only in-frame clonotypes and omits some of them. The sample shows approximately 87,000 clones, 91% of them seen only once. This specimen consisted of CD4+ or CD8+ T cells sorted from blood, obtained in a trial of the OX40 agonist ivuxolimab. These receptors originate from an adult with an advanced solid tumor such as melanoma, head and neck, liver or kidney cancer. The conserved cysteine and the conserved F or W are not part of the CDR3 here. A D gene is named only where the DNA matches it firmly.

cdr3_aa | v_call | d_call
ASSRRRLAGETQY | TRBV7-8 | TRBD2
AWGDSPYEQY | TRBV30 | TRBD1
ASSSPGLSSGNTIY | TRBV28 | NA
ASSQDPDPVYGYT | TRBV4-2 | NA
ASSQQTGLAGAQAKNIQY | TRBV4-2 | TRBD2
ASSGAWGAEETQY | TRBV5-1 | NA
ASSPGGALDREQF | TRBV4-3 | NA
ASSPGTGGPYEQY | TRBV5-1 | TRBD1
ASSLPPGGSSTDTQY | TRBV5-1 | TRBD2
ASNTNTDTQY | TRBV2 | NA